Presented here are 6 T cell receptor beta chains from one specimen sequenced in a study of blood T cells in healthy people across ages. Then a second PCR, running about 6 to 11 cycles, was carried out with a sample-barcoded 5' primer and a J-beta primer mix. MiXCR, applied by TCRdb to the 5' RACE reads, yields one record per CDR3 protein. The table records roughly 1,300,000 distinct CDR3 sequences, 55% to 75% of them present only once. The material sequenced was blood. Receptor source: a man younger than 35 in good health.

This chain links TRBV6-4 with TRBJ2-3; 11 bases line up with TRBD2. Germline CDR1 is MRHNA and CDR2 is SNTAGT. This CDR3 has 15 residues. V gave up 5 bases and J gave up 5 bases; unmatched junction bases: 6. The CDR3 protein is CASSQLAGAKDTQYF. DNA for the CDR3: TGTGCCAGCAGTCAACTAGCGGGAGCGAAAGATACGCAGTATTTT.

This chain's CDR3 is CASSLGDGGLLGYTF. For the CDR3, the DNA is TGCGCCAGCAGCCTTGGGGACGGAGGGCTCCTTGGCTACACCTTC. V gene TRBV4-1 combines with J gene TRBJ1-2, with D perhaps TRBD1 (5 bases). Germline CDR1 MGHRA, CDR2 YSYEKL. Deletions cut 4 bases from V and 7 bases from J, with 19 bases between. The CDR3 consists of 15 residues.

This rearrangement joins TRBV10-3 to TRBJ2-5; the D call may be TRBD1 or TRBD2 (5 bases each). The CDR3 sequence is 14 residues long. V lost 4 bases and J 3 bases, leaving 12 bases between the germline ends. Looked up from germline, CDR1 is ENHRY and CDR2 is SYGVKD. In nucleotides, the CDR3 is TGTGCCATCAGTGGGTCGGGGCCGGAAGAGACCCAGTACTTC. Protein: CAISGSGPEETQYF.

There are a few counts of this clonotype. This rearrangement joins TRBV6-2 or TRBV6-3 to TRBJ2-4, with no clear D. The tail of the sequence fits TRBJ2-7 better, so the J call may be wrong. The CDR3 is 13 amino acids. CDR1 and CDR2 (germline): MNHEY, SVGEGT. CDR3 in amino acids: CATGRQLAYEQYF. Written as DNA, the CDR3 is TGTGCCACCGGTCGACAACTTGCCTACGAGCAGTACTTC.

This clonotype showed up just once. V is TRBV3-1 and J is TRBJ2-1; 12 bases fit TRBD2. The V gene's germline CDR1 is LGHDT and CDR2 YNNKEL (reference sequence). The CDR3 sequence is 18 residues long. With V trimmed by 5 bases and J by 2 bases, 10 bases remained unmatched. The CDR3 bases are TGTGCCAGCAGCTTAATGACTAGCGGGAGCCTAACCTACAATGAGCAGTTCTTC. This codes for CASSLMTSGSLTYNEQFF.

The chain couples TRBV29-1 to TRBJ1-1; 7 bases map to TRBD1. Germline V lookup: CDR1 SQVTM, CDR2 ANQGSEA. The CDR3 covers 11 residues. The CDR3 here is CTGQAETEAFF. DNA of the CDR3: TGCACAGGACAGGCTGAGACTGAAGCTTTCTTT.